This record concerns one T cell receptor beta chain sequence. Its antigen is not identified. These data come from a study of cytomegalovirus exposure and HLA in healthy donors. Findings and limits, study-wide: A later analysis found TCR association rates differed by HLA locus, highest for DRB1 and lowest for HLA-C. Reports showed the classifier diagnosing cytomegalovirus status with high specificity and sensitivity.

The study ran its PCR with 60 Vbeta and 13 Jbeta primers. The protocol was immunoSEQ multiplex PCR, while the TCRdb copy is restricted to in-frame clones and leaves out a portion. The top ten hold under 1.5% of the sample, which has about 180,000 clones, less than 90% seen once. The V and J ends lost 0 bases and 8 bases, in that order; junction bases with no gene match: 12. This CDR3 region has 16 residues. Germline-derived CDR1 and CDR2 are MNHEY and SVGAGI. This chain uses TRBV6-5 with TRBJ1-2, with TRBD1 matching 7 bases. The clonotype comes from a girl aged 5-17 years in good health and CMV-seropositive. The specimen sequenced was PBMCs. The CDR3 nucleotides read TGTGCCAGCAGTTACTCGTATACCACAGGGGTAAGAGGCTACACCTTC. Translated: CASSYSYTTGVRGYTF.